These 13 T cell receptor beta chains originate from one sample sequenced in a study of cytomegalovirus exposure and HLA in healthy donors. The PCR was carried out with 60 Vbeta primers and 13 Jbeta primers. Clones were read by immunoSEQ multiplex PCR, and TCRdb kept only the in-frame ones, dropping some. This specimen shows about 55,000 clones; the ten leading clones hold about 9.2%. Sequencing was carried out using PBMCs. The receptor source for this set is a man between 45 and 60 years old in good health and CMV-seropositive.

J is TRBJ2-3 and V is TRBV14, with D perhaps TRBD1 (7 bases). The CDR3 is 14 residues long. V dropped 4 bases and J dropped 5 bases, with 13 bases sitting between them. Germline loops: CDR1 SGHDN, CDR2 FVKESK. CDR3 in amino acids: CASSPRQGGDTQYF. In nucleotides, the CDR3 is TGTGCCAGCAGCCCTCGACAGGGAGGAGATACGCAGTATTTT.

The CDR3 DNA follows: TGCGCCAGCAGCCACCTATGGACAGGGAAGTACGAGCAGTACTTC. Its protein is CASSHLWTGKYEQYF. The rearrangement links TRBV4-3 to TRBJ2-5; TRBD1 agrees at 8 bases. The J call may be wrong; the DNA end is better matched by TRBJ2-7. The CDR3 extends over 15 amino acids. Germline lookup yields CDR1 LGHNA and CDR2 YSLEER.

The rearrangement uses TRBV7-2 and TRBJ1-5; no clear D gene. The germline CDR1 and CDR2 sequences are SGHTA and FQGNSA. The ends were cut back, 6 bases at V and 7 bases at J, with 13 bases in the middle. The CDR3 loop spans 13 amino acids. CDR3 in DNA: TGTGCCAGCAGTCTCGAGAGGAACCAGCCCCAGCATTTT. Amino acids: CASSLERNQPQHF. The full variable domain, completed using reference TRBV7-2 and TRBJ1-5, is GAGVSQSPSNKVTEKGKDVELRCDPISGHTALYWYRQSLGQGLEFLIYFQGNSAPDKSGLPSDRFSAERTGGSVSTLTIQRTQQEDSAVYLCASSLERNQPQHFGDGTRLSIL.

The CDR3 DNA reads as TGTGCCAGCAGCTCGACTCCGGGACTAGCGGGGGGGAAGCAGTTCTTC. Amino acid sequence: CASSSTPGLAGGKQFF. This rearrangement joins TRBV7-2 to TRBJ2-1, with 16 bases identical to TRBD2. Germline loops: CDR1 SGHTA, CDR2 FQGNSA. V was pared by 4 bases and J by 11 bases, with 8 bases of the junction left unmatched. The CDR3 runs 16 residues. Filled out from reference TRBV7-2 and TRBJ2-1, the complete variable domain reads GAGVSQSPSNKVTEKGKDVELRCDPISGHTALYWYRQSLGQGLEFLIYFQGNSAPDKSGLPSDRFSAERTGGSVSTLTIQRTQQEDSAVYLCASSSTPGLAGGKQFFGPGTRLTVL.

V gene TRBV28 combines with J gene TRBJ1-5, with D uncertain. V shed 2 bases and J shed 2 bases, with 7 bases lying between them. There are 14 residues in the CDR3. CDR1 is MDHEN and CDR2 is SYDVKM in the germline V gene. The CDR3 loop reads CASSLTVRNQPQHF. The DNA for the CDR3 is TGTGCCAGCAGTTTAACAGTGCGCAATCAGCCCCAGCATTTT.

The rearrangement links TRBV6-5 to TRBJ2-5; D is undetermined. The J call is doubtful: the DNA matches TRBJ2-7 better. Germline V lookup: CDR1 MNHEY, CDR2 SVGAGI. The CDR3 has 12 residues. The CDR3 spells CATGPSSYEQYF. In DNA, the CDR3 is TGTGCCACCGGCCCTAGCTCCTACGAGCAGTACTTC.

The genes are TRBV4-3 and TRBJ1-3; TRBD1 matches at 8 bases. V was pared by 0 bases and J by 3 bases, with 4 bases of the junction left unmatched. CDR1 is LGHNA and CDR2 is YSLEER in the germline V gene. The CDR3 is made up of 16 amino acids. CDR3 bases: TGCGCCAGCAGCCAAGATGCCAGGGGGCATGGAAACACCATATATTTT. It codes for CASSQDARGHGNTIYF.

The V call is TRBV30, the J call TRBJ1-1; maybe TRBD1 (5 bases). CDR1 and CDR2 (germline): GTSNPN, SVGIG (reference sequence). Trimming pared 0 bases from V and 11 bases from J, leaving 10 bases between. The CDR3 length is 11 residues. The CDR3, as DNA: TGTGCCTGGAGTGTACGGACAAAGGCTTTCTTT. This encodes CAWSVRTKAFF.

The chain carries TRBV7-9 and TRBJ1-1; D may be TRBD1 (6 bases). This CDR3 spans 14 amino acids. V shed 4 bases and J shed 4 bases, with 13 bases lying between them. Germline assignment: CDR1 SEHNR and CDR2 FQNEAQ (reference sequence). CDR3 sequence (DNA): TGTGCCAGCAGCTGGGACACCTCCAGCACTGAAGCTTTCTTT. It encodes CASSWDTSSTEAFF.

The gene calls are TRBV5-1 and TRBJ2-7; D possibly corresponds to TRBD1 (6 bases). This CDR3 has 15 residues. Per the germline V gene, CDR1 is SGHRS and CDR2 is YFSETQ. V was clipped by 0 bases and J by 0 bases, with 10 bases between them. CDR3 region: CASSLETGPSYEQYF. For the CDR3, the DNA is TGCGCCAGCAGCTTGGAGACAGGTCCCTCCTACGAGCAGTACTTC.

The chain uses TRBV30 and TRBJ1-5; 10 bases map to TRBD1. The junction had 9 bases not matched to a gene; V was cut back by 7 bases and J by 9 bases. This CDR3 region has 13 residues. CDR1 and CDR2 (germline): GTSNPN, SVGIG (reference sequence). CDR3 region: CALSGTGARPQHF. The CDR3 DNA reads TGTGCCTTGTCCGGGACAGGGGCACGGCCCCAGCATTTT.

The J gene is TRBJ2-3, the V gene TRBV29-1; 8 bases fit TRBD2. CDR1 and CDR2 (germline): SQVTM, ANQGSEA. Losses at the gene ends were 7 bases for V and 9 bases for J; bases not matched to a gene: 6. There are 11 residues in the CDR3. The CDR3 bases are TGCAGCGCCGGGAGGGGTGGAACGCAGTATTTT. Translated, it gives CSAGRGGTQYF.

The rearrangement links TRBV18 to TRBJ1-1; TRBD1 agrees at 7 bases. The junction had 5 bases not matched to a gene; V was cut back by 2 bases and J by 5 bases. CDR3 length: 14 amino acids. Germline CDR1 reads KGHSH; CDR2 reads LQKENI. Written as DNA, the CDR3 is TGTGCCAGCTCACCATCGACAGGGATGACTGAAGCTTTCTTT. Its translation is CASSPSTGMTEAFF.